The present entry profiles one TCR beta chain with its context. The data stem from a study of T cell changes during pregnancy in multiple sclerosis. The CDR3 spans 13 residues. Trimming took off 4 bases at V and 2 bases at J, with 8 bases between the two ends. The germline V gene has CDR1 KGHSH and CDR2 LQKENI. TCRdb's table, derived via immunoSEQ multiplex PCR, lists solely in-frame clones and lacks some. The table lists fewer than 150,000 clones, roughly 96% of them singletons. The sequence was collected from a female donor with multiple sclerosis, enrolled in a pregnancy study. The chain combines TRBV18 with TRBJ1-1; D ambiguous. The sequencing here drew on peripheral blood, taken after pregnancy. CDR3 in amino acids: CASSRQANTEAFF. The CDR3, as DNA: TGTGCCAGCTCACGACAAGCAAACACTGAAGCTTTCTTT.